These T cell receptor beta chains were read from a single sample in a study of T-cell reconstitution after alpha-beta-depleted transplantation in children. TCRdb ran MiXCR on the PCR reads and lists one entry per CDR3 protein. The data contain around 120,000 distinct CDR3 sequences, more than 20% of them seen just once; the ten biggest clones take up over 9.5%. The source material was PBMCs, mostly from graft donor cells, sampled 180 days after TCRalphabeta/CD19-depleted stem cell transplant. The receptors stem from a male patient aged 2 to 10 who had a stem cell transplant for chronic granulomatous disease, so the T cells may come from the graft donor. Both conserved end residues are part of each CDR3.

v_call: TRBV20-1
j_call: TRBJ2-4
cdr3_length: 16
cdr3_aa: CSARDTQGVVKNIQYF

v_call: TRBV7-2
j_call: TRBJ2-1
cdr3_length: 16
cdr3_aa: CASSLGSSGGENEQFF

v_call: TRBV29-1
j_call: TRBJ2-7
cdr3_length: 12
cdr3_aa: CSASGSRYEQYF

v_call: TRBV7-9
j_call: TRBJ2-7
cdr3_length: 14
cdr3_aa: CASSSRDVAYEQYF

v_call: TRBV12-3/TRBV12-4
j_call: TRBJ2-7
cdr3_length: 15
cdr3_aa: CASSPPGQGFYEQYF

v_call: TRBV9
j_call: TRBJ2-7
cdr3_length: 14
cdr3_aa: CASSTGRSSYEQYF

v_call: TRBV12-3/TRBV12-4
j_call: TRBJ2-3
cdr3_length: 14
cdr3_aa: CASRSRGRTDTQYF

v_call: TRBV20-1
j_call: TRBJ2-1
cdr3_length: 14
cdr3_aa: CSARGAGTYNEQFF

v_call: TRBV12-3/TRBV12-4
j_call: TRBJ2-3
cdr3_length: 14
cdr3_aa: CASSKTSGLYGAYF

v_call: TRBV28
j_call: TRBJ2-3
cdr3_length: 13
cdr3_aa: CASSVRGLDTQYF

v_call: TRBV15
j_call: TRBJ2-1
cdr3_length: 16
cdr3_aa: CATSRFSGTGDNEQFF

v_call: TRBV5-1
j_call: TRBJ2-1
cdr3_length: 12
cdr3_aa: CASSRAGNEQFF

v_call: TRBV29-1
j_call: TRBJ2-4
cdr3_length: 12
cdr3_aa: CSVEFAKNIQYF

v_call: TRBV10-3
j_call: TRBJ2-3
cdr3_length: 15
cdr3_aa: CAISESWGGSDTQYF

v_call: TRBV27
j_call: TRBJ2-1
cdr3_length: 16
cdr3_aa: CASSLNFGTAGNEQFF

v_call: TRBV20-1
j_call: TRBJ2-5
cdr3_length: 15
cdr3_aa: CSAIEKERFKRDQYF

v_call: TRBV15
j_call: TRBJ1-1
cdr3_length: 14
cdr3_aa: CATSWDRENTEAFF

v_call: TRBV6-1
j_call: TRBJ2-4
cdr3_length: 16
cdr3_aa: CASTEGAEGAKNIQYF